This passage covers 21 T cell receptor beta chains from one sample sequenced in a study of blood T cell repertoires in COVID-19. Clones were sequenced by immunoSEQ multiplex PCR, and TCRdb holds only the in-frame ones, with some missing. Of roughly 160,000 clones in the sample, 87% were seen once. Input material: peripheral blood. All receptors derive from an older woman who had recovered from COVID-19.

The CDR3 loop reads CASSLLGSQETQYF. In nucleotides, the CDR3 is TGTGCCAGCAGCTTACTCGGGTCCCAAGAGACCCAGTACTTC. The chain combines TRBV7-9 with TRBJ2-5; D is unclear. Trimming shortened V by 2 bases and J by 1 base, and 8 bases separated the two germline ends. The CDR3 sequence is 14 residues long. CDR1 and CDR2 from the germline V gene are SEHNR and FQNEAQ (reference sequence).

This chain connects TRBV6-6 to TRBJ2-3; the D gene is possibly TRBD2 (5 bases). V lost 6 bases and J 0 bases, leaving 16 bases between the germline ends. This CDR3 is built from 16 residues. CDR1 is MNHNY, CDR2 SVGAGI, per germline (reference sequence). The CDR3 is CASSPGSQTSTDTQYF. As DNA, the CDR3 is TGTGCCAGCAGCCCGGGATCACAGACTAGCACAGATACGCAGTATTTT.

The rearrangement uses TRBV2 and TRBJ2-7, with 9 bases fitting TRBD1. CDR3 length: 14 residues. The trim removed 7 bases at V and 1 base at J, leaving 5 bases unmatched. Germline assignment: CDR1 SNHLY and CDR2 FYNNEI. The CDR3: CASNKGQGSYEQYF. In DNA form, the CDR3 reads TGTGCCAGCAATAAAGGACAGGGGTCCTACGAGCAGTACTTC.

The chain recombines TRBV6-5 with TRBJ1-2; 12 bases are a match to TRBD1. The CDR3 is 14 residues long. J lost 8 bases, V lost 7 bases, and 8 bases had no gene match. The germline CDR1 and CDR2 sequences are MNHEY and SVGAGI. CDR3 amino acids: CASTQGTGGLGYTF. The DNA for the CDR3 is TGTGCCAGCACCCAAGGGACAGGGGGCTTGGGCTACACCTTC.

A note on this clone: Additional DNA sequences in this sample encode the identical CDR3. The rearrangement uses TRBV2 and TRBJ2-3, with 7 bases that match TRBD2. The CDR3 runs 16 residues. Germline V gene lookup returns CDR1 SNHLY and CDR2 FYNNEI. After removal of 1 base from V and 1 base from J, the junction contained 5 bases not matched to a gene. In nucleotides, the CDR3 is TGTGCCAGCAGTGAAGGTTTGGCGGGGGGCACAGATACGCAGTATTTT. Translation gives CASSEGLAGGTDTQYF. Based on the CDR3 plus reference TRBV2 and TRBJ2-3, the full variable domain is EPEVTQTPSHQVTQMGQEVILRCVPISNHLYFYWYRQILGQKVEFLVSFYNNEISEKSEIFDDQFSVERPDGSNFTLKIRSTKLEDSAMYFCASSEGLAGGTDTQYFGPGTRLTVL.

The J gene is TRBJ2-1, the V gene TRBV5-1, with TRBD2 matching 8 bases. Germline loops: CDR1 SGHRS, CDR2 YFSETQ. This CDR3 contains 13 residues. Germline trimming cut 9 bases from V and 5 bases from J; bases unmatched to any gene: 7. CDR3 residues: CATRGGPNNEQFF. The CDR3 DNA follows: TGCGCCACCCGGGGGGGCCCTAACAATGAGCAGTTCTTC.

The chain combines TRBV4-3 with TRBJ1-2; TRBD1 might be the D (6 bases). The germline V and J ends were trimmed by 0 bases and 4 bases, with 6 bases remaining between them. CDR1 and CDR2 from the germline V gene are LGHNA and YSLEER. The CDR3 has 13 residues. CDR3 in amino acids: CASSQDRGYGYTF. CDR3 coding DNA: TGCGCCAGCAGCCAAGACAGGGGCTATGGCTACACCTTC.

The gene calls are TRBV7-6 and TRBJ1-6; TRBD1 matches 9 bases. The CDR3 is made up of 17 amino acids. Germline V gene lookup returns CDR1 SGHVS and CDR2 FNYEAQ. V lost 0 bases and J lost 0; bases outside the gene matches: 0. CDR3 protein: CASSLAGQGSYNSPLHF. DNA for the CDR3: TGTGCCAGCAGCTTAGCGGGACAGGGCTCCTATAATTCACCCCTCCACTTT.

The chain combines TRBV25-1 with TRBJ2-5; possible D gene TRBD1, 5 bases. This CDR3 spans 14 amino acids. Germline loops: CDR1 MGHDK, CDR2 SYGVNS. V lost 1 base and J 0 bases, leaving 6 bases between the germline ends. The chain's CDR3 is CASSELTDQETQYF. DNA for the CDR3: TGTGCCAGCAGTGAATTGACAGACCAAGAGACCCAGTACTTC.

V and J are TRBV5-1 and TRBJ2-2; no reliable D call. Per germline, CDR1 SGHRS and CDR2 YFSETQ. The CDR3 consists of 15 residues. Trimming cost V 2 bases and J 4 bases, with 12 bases left between them. The CDR3 loop reads CASSLSPTGTGELFF. In DNA form, the CDR3 reads TGCGCCAGCAGCTTATCCCCGACGGGCACCGGGGAGCTGTTTTTT.

To note about this clone: This CDR3 is also generated by other DNA sequences in the sample. The rearrangement joins TRBV24-1 to TRBJ2-1, with 9 bases matching TRBD1. Germline lookup yields CDR1 KGHDR and CDR2 SFDVKD. With V trimmed by 2 bases and J by 3 bases, 4 bases remained unmatched. The CDR3 length is 16 residues. The CDR3 reads CATSDYGTGNYNEQFF. CDR3 DNA: TGTGCCACCAGTGATTATGGGACAGGGAACTACAATGAGCAGTTCTTC.

V gene TRBV6-2 or TRBV6-3 combines with J gene TRBJ2-2, with D possibly being TRBD2 (6 bases). The germline V gene encodes CDR1 MNHEY and CDR2 SVGEGT. CDR3 length: 14 residues. V was shortened by 4 bases and J by 6 bases, with 12 bases between the two germline ends. The CDR3 reads CASSFRTNAGELFF. CDR3 DNA: TGTGCCAGCAGTTTCCGGACTAACGCCGGGGAGCTGTTTTTT.

The rearrangement links TRBV30 to TRBJ2-5; D is possibly TRBD2 (5 bases). The V gene lost 0 bases and the J gene lost 4 bases, with 9 bases spanning the gap. The CDR3 has 13 amino acids. Germline CDR1 GTSNPN, CDR2 SVGIG (reference sequence). CDR3 nucleotide sequence: TGTGCCTGGAGTGTACGGAGGAGAGAGACCCAGTACTTC. Translated, it gives CAWSVRRRETQYF.

This clone turned up a few times. In nucleotides, the CDR3 is TGTGCCATCAGTGAAAACTGGGATCCCGGGGAGCCTTCCTATAATTCACCCCTCCACTTT. Translated, it gives CAISENWDPGEPSYNSPLHF. The chain links TRBV10-3 to TRBJ1-6; no definite D call. CDR3 length: 20 residues. Germline loops: CDR1 ENHRY, CDR2 SYGVKD. Trimming took off 3 bases at V and 1 base at J, with 22 bases between the two ends.

The chain has TRBV5-8 and TRBJ2-7; the D gene is possibly TRBD2 (6 bases). Trimming pared 4 bases from V and 0 bases from J, leaving 17 bases between. CDR1 and CDR2 from the germline V gene are SGHTS and YDEGEE. CDR3 length equals 16 residues. CDR3 loop: CASSGGWGSSSYEQYF. CDR3 nucleotide sequence: TGTGCCAGCAGCGGAGGGTGGGGCTCGAGCTCCTACGAGCAGTACTTC.

The chain is built from TRBV27 and TRBJ2-7; 9 positions match TRBD1. J was trimmed by 2 bases and V by 6 bases; bases with no gene match: 2. Germline CDR1 and CDR2: MNHEY and SMNVEV (reference sequence). CDR3 length: 13 residues. CDR3 in amino acids: CASRDRGTYEQYF. The CDR3 bases are TGTGCCAGCAGGGACAGGGGCACCTACGAGCAGTACTTC.

The J gene is TRBJ1-2, the V gene TRBV4-1, with 9 bases lining up with TRBD1. Germline-derived CDR1 and CDR2 are MGHRA and YSYEKL. The trim removed 5 bases at V and 0 bases at J, leaving 4 bases unmatched. This CDR3 is 15 amino acids long. The CDR3 nucleotides read TGCGCCAGCAGCGCGACAGGGGGGTCTAACTATGGCTACACCTTC. It encodes CASSATGGSNYGYTF.

The chain employs TRBV5-1 and TRBJ1-1; tentative D call: TRBD1 (5 bases). V dropped 4 bases and J dropped 1 base, with 14 bases sitting between them. The CDR3 length is 15 residues. Germline V CDR1 and CDR2: SGHRS, YFSETQ. CDR3 sequence (DNA): TGCGCCAGCAGCGATCGACAGAGCCCGAACACTGAAGCTTTCTTT. Translation: CASSDRQSPNTEAFF.

This sequence joins TRBV27 and TRBJ1-1; 8 positions agree with TRBD1. CDR3 length equals 13 residues. The germline CDR1 and CDR2 sequences are MNHEY and SMNVEV (reference sequence). With 6 bases clipped from V and 4 bases from J, the junction kept 4 bases outside the gene matches. CDR3 in DNA: TGTGCCAGCAGGCTTACAGGGGGCACTGAAGCTTTCTTT. Amino acid sequence: CASRLTGGTEAFF.

The V and J genes are TRBV4-3 and TRBJ2-5; TRBD2 aligns across 10 bases. The CDR3 is 16 residues long. The germline CDR1 and CDR2 sequences are LGHNA and YSLEER. V lost 6 bases to trimming and J lost 3 bases; unmatched junction nucleotides: 10. CDR3 sequence reads: CASSQAFSGGKETQYF. CDR3 bases: TGCGCCAGCAGTCAGGCTTTTAGCGGGGGGAAAGAGACCCAGTACTTC.

This chain connects TRBV2 to TRBJ1-1; D remains unclear. This CDR3 spans 10 amino acids. CDR1 and CDR2 (germline): SNHLY, FYNNEI. V shed 8 bases and J shed 11 bases, with 12 bases lying between them. The CDR3 DNA follows: TGTGCCAGCCGGGTCAAGGAGGCTTTCTTT. As protein: CASRVKEAFF.